The rows below give T cell receptor beta chains drawn from one sample of a study of vaccination and CD4 T cells after COVID-19. These receptors' targets are unknown. One entry per CDR3 protein, called by TCRdb with MiXCR from the PCR reads. The table records 13,000 to 15,000 distinct CDR3 sequences, about 59% of them present only once. Sequencing input: CD4+ T cells from blood, cultured in vitro. The receptors were sampled from a human donor who had recovered from COVID-19. Both conserved end residues are part of each CDR3. A D gene is named only where the DNA matches it firmly. Some rows have no size entry. The others give once, few or many, or a class for an expanded clone.

TRBD2	TRBV7-3	.	TRBJ2-3	TGTGCCAGCAGCTTACTAGCGGGATTAGATACGCAGTATTTT	CASSLLAGLDTQYF
.	TRBV19	.	TRBJ2-1	TGTGCCAGTAGTGTCCACACAAGACCCTACAATGAGCAGTTCTTC	CASSVHTRPYNEQFF
TRBD1	TRBV24-1	.	TRBJ1-2	TGTGCCACCAGTGCCGGGACAGGGCGCCACTATGGCTACACCTTC	CATSAGTGRHYGYTF
.	TRBV5-1	.	TRBJ1-2	TGCGCCAGCAGCTTGGCGGACCCGCGGGGCTATGGCTACACCTTC	CASSLADPRGYGYTF
.	TRBV7-6	few	TRBJ1-5	TGTGCCAGCAGCCCCGGCAGATCGGGGAATCAGCCCCAGCATTTT	CASSPGRSGNQPQHF
.	TRBV6-1	.	TRBJ1-6	TGTGCCAGCAGGGGAGGGACCGAGGGGTCACCCCTCCACTTT	CASRGGTEGSPLHF
.	TRBV5-1	.	TRBJ1-2	TGCGCCAGCAGCTTGGAGGTGGGCGGACTGGAAGGCTACACCTTC	CASSLEVGGLEGYTF
.	TRBV6-1	.	TRBJ1-2	TGTGCCAGCAGTACGACAGGTCCTTATGGCTACACCTTC	CASSTTGPYGYTF
.	TRBV10-2	.	TRBJ2-4	TGCGCCAGCAGCGAAAACAGGGGACTAGCCAAAAACATTCAGTACTTC	CASSENRGLAKNIQYF
TRBD2	TRBV18	.	TRBJ2-2	TGTGCCAGCCGAGCACTAGCGGGACCGAACACCGGGGAGCTGTTTTTT	CASRALAGPNTGELFF
.	TRBV19	few	TRBJ1-3	TGTGCCAGTAGTCCCGAGGGGGGATGGAGCTCTGGAAACACCATATATTTT	CASSPEGGWSSGNTIYF
.	TRBV6-5	.	TRBJ2-7	TGTGCCAGCAGTTACAAGGGGGTGCAGTACTTC	CASSYKGVQYF
TRBD1	TRBV28	.	TRBJ2-3	TGTGCCAGCAGTTCGGGACAGGACACAGATACGCAGTATTTT	CASSSGQDTDTQYF
.	TRBV27	large	TRBJ1-2	TGTGCCAGTCGACCCGCGCAAGGTCCAAGGGGCTACACCTTC	CASRPAQGPRGYTF
.	TRBV20-1	few	TRBJ1-2	TGCAGTGCTACACAGGAGAACTATGGCTACACCTTC	CSATQENYGYTF
TRBD2	TRBV20-1	.	TRBJ2-1	TGCAGTGCAAGCCCAGGGACTAGCGGGAGCTATGAGCAGTTCTTC	CSASPGTSGSYEQFF
TRBD2	TRBV7-2	few	TRBJ2-3	TGTGCCAGCAGCCCCCGACTAGCGACGGGTACGCAGTATTTT	CASSPRLATGTQYF
.	TRBV10-1	.	TRBJ1-3	TGCGCCAGCAAACAGGGAACTGGCTCTGGAAACACCATATATTTT	CASKQGTGSGNTIYF
TRBD1	TRBV18	.	TRBJ1-5	TGTGCCAGCTCCCAGGGACAGGTTAGCAATCAGCCCCAGCATTTT	CASSQGQVSNQPQHF
.	TRBV20-1	.	TRBJ1-2	TGCAGTGCTCCTCCTAACTATGGCTACACCTTC	CSAPPNYGYTF
.	TRBV5-1	.	TRBJ1-5	TGCGCCAGCAGCTTGGTCAGGGCTAGCAATCAGCCCCAGCATTTT	CASSLVRASNQPQHF
TRBD2	TRBV24-1	.	TRBJ2-1	TGTGCCACCAGTGATTTTACAGGGACTAGCGGGAGTATAAATGAGCAGTTCTTC	CATSDFTGTSGSINEQFF
.	TRBV10-3	large	TRBJ1-2	TGTGCCATCAGTGGTGGTTTGGCTTCTAACTATGGCTACACCTTC	CAISGGLASNYGYTF
.	TRBV11-3	.	TRBJ2-5	TGTGCCAGCAGCTTAGACAGTCCGCAAGAGACCCAGTACTTC	CASSLDSPQETQYF
.	TRBV12-3/TRBV12-4	medium-sized	TRBJ1-1	TGTGCCAGCAGTTTCAAGATGAACACTGAAGCTTTCTTT	CASSFKMNTEAFF
.	TRBV7-2	.	TRBJ1-2	TGTGCCAGCACCATTGGGGAATTGGTCGCTGGCTACACCTTC	CASTIGELVAGYTF
.	TRBV2	few	TRBJ1-2	TGTGCCAGCATTGGCGGACCCGCTAACTATGGCTACACCTTC	CASIGGPANYGYTF
TRBD1	TRBV12-3/TRBV12-4	.	TRBJ1-1	TGTGCCAGCAGTTTAGCGCTGGGACAGGTGCACACTGAAGCTTTCTTT	CASSLALGQVHTEAFF
TRBD1	TRBV5-1	.	TRBJ2-7	TGCGCCAGCAGCCCCAGACAGGGGGCGGAATACGAGCAGTACTTC	CASSPRQGAEYEQYF